This paragraph reports one TCR beta chain. Its antigen remains unknown. This record comes from a study of cytomegalovirus exposure and HLA in healthy donors. Primers for the PCR totalled 60 Vbeta and 13 Jbeta. The protocol was immunoSEQ multiplex PCR, while the TCRdb copy is restricted to in-frame clones and leaves out a portion. Of more than 50,000 clones in the sample, roughly 74% were seen once. Germline CDR1 GTSNPN, CDR2 SVGIG (reference sequence). V was pared by 2 bases and J by 2 bases, with 6 bases of the junction left unmatched. The CDR3 runs to 15 residues. Whole-study results and caveats: A later analysis linked a missense variant in DCLRE1C to the trimming of TCR beta V and J genes.

The chain uses TRBV30 and TRBJ2-3; 8 nucleotides agree with TRBD2. The TCR sequence derives from a man aged 40-55 years in good health and CMV-seropositive. The material sequenced was PBMCs. CDR3 amino acids: CAWSTGGLFTDTQYF. CDR3 nucleotide sequence: TGTGCCTGGAGTACGGGGGGGCTCTTCACAGATACGCAGTATTTT. Drawing the rest from reference TRBV30 and TRBJ2-3, the complete variable domain is SQTIHQWPATLVQPVGSPLSLECTVEGTSNPNLYWYRQAAGRGLQLLFYSVGIGQISSEVPQNLSASRPQDRQFILSSKKLLLSDSGFYLCAWSTGGLFTDTQYFGPGTRLTVL.